Here is one TCR beta chain with its context. The entry originates in a study of blood T cell repertoires in COVID-19. About the study: There were acute and convalescent COVID-19 samples, and they came from the United States, Italy and Spain. From T cells, B-cell-depleted T cells, or PBMCs came the material, which was cDNA or gDNA.

Trimming pared 4 bases from V and 10 bases from J, leaving 18 bases between. This CDR3 contains 14 residues. Germline lookup yields CDR1 SGHRS and CDR2 YFSETQ. As originally analysed: Counts of nucleated cells, estimated from reference gene primer amplification, were obtained. Some clones are missing from TCRdb's copy, which holds only in-frame ones; the method was immunoSEQ multiplex PCR. The DNA was the basis for D and trimming; V, J and clone size are from that table. This sample has about 71,000 clones, with about 76% found just once. Sequenced: peripheral blood. The chain recombines TRBV5-1 with TRBJ2-1; D is uncertain. The sequence came from a woman older than 75 with active or convalescent COVID-19. The CDR3 nucleotides are TGCGCCAGCAGCCCGATACTAAACGGCGAGGAGCAGTTCTTC. It specifies CASSPILNGEEQFF.